This is a list of T cell receptor beta chains from one sample in a study of blood T cell repertoires in COVID-19. Assay used: immunoSEQ multiplex PCR; TCRdb lists only in-frame clones, some missing. The sample lists around 81,000 clones; approximately 80% were seen once. Sequenced sample: peripheral blood. Receptor source: a human donor in a cohort sampled during active COVID-19. Each CDR3 is given with its conserved first and last residue. Clone size appears in some rows only: once, few, many, or a class for an expanded clone.

v_gene	j_gene	abundance	CDR3aa
TRBV2	TRBJ2-5	once	CASSGASGGALETQYF
TRBV12-3/TRBV12-4	TRBJ2-6	NA	CASSSSGANVLTF
TRBV5-1	TRBJ2-5	NA	CASSAGQPQETQYF
TRBV6-6	TRBJ1-1	NA	CASTLEGPAFF
TRBV28	TRBJ2-1	NA	CASRKLQGYEQFF
TRBV3-1/TRBV3-2	TRBJ1-4	NA	CASSQDRGQSVAGKLFF
TRBV9	TRBJ2-7	few	CASSVDSQDLEQYF
TRBV18	TRBJ1-5	NA	CASSRDRVHNQPQHF
TRBV2	TRBJ2-3	NA	CASRKKPGLAGGPGVTDTQYF
TRBV7-3	TRBJ2-1	once	CASSPHKPRLTGGYNEQFF
TRBV10-3	TRBJ1-6	NA	CAISDGQGENSPLHF
TRBV5-4	TRBJ1-5	NA	CASSLDRARNQPQHF
TRBV6-5	TRBJ1-2	NA	CASSSTGGDYGYTF
TRBV24-1	TRBJ2-1	NA	CATSDSLNEQFF
TRBV19	TRBJ2-3	NA	CASRTRGGFTDTQYF
TRBV7-4	TRBJ2-7	NA	CASSLKEFYEQYF
TRBV7-3	TRBJ2-3	NA	CASSLTGATQYF
TRBV6-1	TRBJ2-3	NA	CASSDPGLVIDTQYF
TRBV6-5	TRBJ2-3	once	CASSQSSDTQYF
TRBV7-8	TRBJ2-1	once	CASSLATTYNEQFF
TRBV19	TRBJ1-5	many	CASTYADSGNQPQHF
TRBV19	TRBJ1-4	NA	CASSIPREKLFF
TRBV7-9	TRBJ1-2	NA	CASSLVAGNGYTF
TRBV14	TRBJ2-7	NA	CASSQEELGYSYEQYF
TRBV5-4	TRBJ2-7	NA	CASSPAGASSYEQYF
TRBV19	TRBJ1-5	NA	CASSTTGNSNQPQHF
TRBV10-3	TRBJ1-5	NA	CAIRGTAAGSQHF
TRBV18	TRBJ2-7	NA	CASSPNRKPTRAYEQYF
TRBV5-6	TRBJ2-3	NA	CASSLRGTSGVADTQYF
TRBV29-1	TRBJ1-2	NA	CSVETGPGYGYTF
TRBV7-9	TRBJ1-1	NA	CASSFSTVRNTEAFF
TRBV25-1	TRBJ1-5	NA	CASSAGSYQPQHF
TRBV6-1	TRBJ1-5	NA	CASSESRDSVQHF
TRBV6-4	TRBJ1-1	NA	CASSLTGNTEAFF
TRBV7-2	TRBJ2-5	NA	CASCRGEVETQYF
TRBV10-3	TRBJ1-4	NA	CAISPGQAEKLFF
TRBV4-1	TRBJ1-6	NA	CASSQNEQGTAASPLHF
TRBV28	TRBJ2-7	NA	CASSFQLGQLTYEQYF
TRBV11-2	TRBJ2-3	NA	CASSLGRGEVTDTQYF
TRBV5-6	TRBJ2-3	NA	CASSQLGAGGLEAADTQYF
TRBV19	TRBJ1-6	NA	CASLDRYNSPLHF
TRBV7-2	TRBJ2-1	few	CASSPLRSYNEQFF
TRBV6-5	TRBJ1-3	NA	CASSYKLGSGNTIYF
TRBV10-1	TRBJ2-6	NA	CASRYRSSGANVLTF